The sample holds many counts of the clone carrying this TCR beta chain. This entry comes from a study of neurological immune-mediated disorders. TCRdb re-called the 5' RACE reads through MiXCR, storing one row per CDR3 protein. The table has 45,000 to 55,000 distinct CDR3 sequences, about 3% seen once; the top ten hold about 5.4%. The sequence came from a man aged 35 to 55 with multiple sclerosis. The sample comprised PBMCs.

CDR3 region: CASSLGPMEGYGYTF. The CDR3, as DNA: TGCGCCAGCAGCTTGGGGCCCATGGAGGGCTATGGCTACACCTTC. The gene calls are TRBV5-1 and TRBJ1-2, with unresolved D. CDR1 and CDR2 (germline): SGHRS, YFSETQ. The CDR3 is 15 residues long. Trimming stripped 0 bases from V and 4 bases from J, with 13 bases between.